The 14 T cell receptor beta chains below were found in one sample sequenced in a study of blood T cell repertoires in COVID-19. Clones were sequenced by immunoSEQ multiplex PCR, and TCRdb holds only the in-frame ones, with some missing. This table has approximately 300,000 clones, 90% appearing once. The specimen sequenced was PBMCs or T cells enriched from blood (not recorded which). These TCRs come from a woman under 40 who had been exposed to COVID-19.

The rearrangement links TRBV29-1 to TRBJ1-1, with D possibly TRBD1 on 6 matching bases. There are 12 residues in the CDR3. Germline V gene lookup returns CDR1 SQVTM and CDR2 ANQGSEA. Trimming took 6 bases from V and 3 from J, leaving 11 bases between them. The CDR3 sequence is CSVSGQYTEAFF. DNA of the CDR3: TGCAGCGTCTCTGGACAGTACACTGAAGCTTTCTTT. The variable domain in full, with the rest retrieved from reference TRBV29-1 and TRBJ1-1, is SAVISQKPSRDICQRGTSLTIQCQVDSQVTMMFWYRQQPGQSLTLIATANQGSEATYESGFVIDKFPISRPNLTFSTLTVSNMSPEDSSIYLCSVSGQYTEAFFGQGTRLTVV.

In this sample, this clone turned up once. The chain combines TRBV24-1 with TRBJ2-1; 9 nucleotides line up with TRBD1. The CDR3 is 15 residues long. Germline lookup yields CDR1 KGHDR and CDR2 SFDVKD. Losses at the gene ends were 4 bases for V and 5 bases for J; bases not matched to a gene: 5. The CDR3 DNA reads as TGTGCCACCAGTGACCCGGGACAGGGAGACAATGAGCAGTTCTTC. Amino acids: CATSDPGQGDNEQFF.

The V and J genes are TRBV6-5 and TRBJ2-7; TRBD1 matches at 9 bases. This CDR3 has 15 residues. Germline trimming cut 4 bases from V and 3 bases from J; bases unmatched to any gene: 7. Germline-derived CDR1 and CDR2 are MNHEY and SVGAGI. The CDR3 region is CASSSRRTGVYEQYF. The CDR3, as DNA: TGTGCCAGCAGTTCACGCCGGACAGGGGTCTACGAGCAGTACTTC.

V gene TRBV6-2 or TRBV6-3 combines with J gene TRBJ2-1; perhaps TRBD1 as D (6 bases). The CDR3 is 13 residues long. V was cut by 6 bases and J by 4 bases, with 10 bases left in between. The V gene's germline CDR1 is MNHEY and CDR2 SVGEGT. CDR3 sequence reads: CASSNRAYNEQFF. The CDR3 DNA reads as TGTGCCAGCAGCAACAGGGCTTACAATGAGCAGTTCTTC.

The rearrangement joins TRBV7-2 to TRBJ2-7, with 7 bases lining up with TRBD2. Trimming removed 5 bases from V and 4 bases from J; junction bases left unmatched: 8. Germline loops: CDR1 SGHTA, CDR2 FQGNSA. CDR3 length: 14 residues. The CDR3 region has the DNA TGTGCCAGCAGCAGAAGACTAGCAGGTTACGAGCAGTACTTC. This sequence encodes CASSRRLAGYEQYF.

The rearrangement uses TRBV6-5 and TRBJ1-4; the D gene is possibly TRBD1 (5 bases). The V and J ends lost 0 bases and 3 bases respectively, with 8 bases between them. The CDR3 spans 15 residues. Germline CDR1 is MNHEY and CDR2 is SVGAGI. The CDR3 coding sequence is TGTGCCAGCAGTTACTCGACAGCACCTAATGAAAAACTGTTTTTT. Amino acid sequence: CASSYSTAPNEKLFF.

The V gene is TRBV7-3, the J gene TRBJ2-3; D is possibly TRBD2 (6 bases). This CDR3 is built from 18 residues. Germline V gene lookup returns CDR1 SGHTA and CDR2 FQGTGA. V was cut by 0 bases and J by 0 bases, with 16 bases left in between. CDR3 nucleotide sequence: TGTGCCAGCAGCTTAACGAGTGGATACGGGGGAAGCACAGATACGCAGTATTTT. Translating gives CASSLTSGYGGSTDTQYF.

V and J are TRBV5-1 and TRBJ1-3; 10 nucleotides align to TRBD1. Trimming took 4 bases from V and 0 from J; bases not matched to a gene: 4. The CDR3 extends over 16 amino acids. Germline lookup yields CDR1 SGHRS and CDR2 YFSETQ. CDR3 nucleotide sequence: TGCGCCAGCAGCGTGGACAGGGGGTTCTCTGGAAACACCATATATTTT. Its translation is CASSVDRGFSGNTIYF.

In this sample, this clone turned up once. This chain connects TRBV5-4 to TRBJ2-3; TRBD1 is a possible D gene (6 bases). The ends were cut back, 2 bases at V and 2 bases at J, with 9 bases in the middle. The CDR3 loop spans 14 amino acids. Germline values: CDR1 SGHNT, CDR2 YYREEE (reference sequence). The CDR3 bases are TGTGCCAGCAGCTTCGGACAGTCCACAGATACGCAGTATTTT. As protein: CASSFGQSTDTQYF.

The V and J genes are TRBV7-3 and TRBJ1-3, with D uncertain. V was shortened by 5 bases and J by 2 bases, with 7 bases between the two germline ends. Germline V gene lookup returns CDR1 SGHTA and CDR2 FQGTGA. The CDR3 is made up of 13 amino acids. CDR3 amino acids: CASSDGPGNTIYF. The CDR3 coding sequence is TGTGCCAGCAGCGATGGGCCTGGAAACACCATATATTTT.

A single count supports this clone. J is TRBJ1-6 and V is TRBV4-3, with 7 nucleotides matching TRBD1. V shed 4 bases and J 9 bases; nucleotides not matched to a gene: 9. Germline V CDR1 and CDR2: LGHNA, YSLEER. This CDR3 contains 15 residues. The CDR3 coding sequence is TGCGCCAGCAGCCTAGTTGGGACAGAGGTTTCACCCCTCCACTTT. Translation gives CASSLVGTEVSPLHF.

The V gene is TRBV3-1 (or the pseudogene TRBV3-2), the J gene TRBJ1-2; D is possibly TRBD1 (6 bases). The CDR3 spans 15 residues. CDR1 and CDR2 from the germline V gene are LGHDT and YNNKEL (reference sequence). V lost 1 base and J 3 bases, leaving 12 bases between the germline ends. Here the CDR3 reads CASSQGDRIDYGYTF. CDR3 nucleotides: TGTGCCAGCAGCCAAGGAGACAGGATTGACTATGGCTACACCTTC.

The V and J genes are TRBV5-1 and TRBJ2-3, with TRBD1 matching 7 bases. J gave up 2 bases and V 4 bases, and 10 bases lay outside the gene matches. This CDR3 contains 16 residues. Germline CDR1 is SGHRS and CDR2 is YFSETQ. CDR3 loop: CASSTRDREPTDTQYF. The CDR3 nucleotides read TGCGCCAGCAGCACTCGTGACAGGGAACCCACAGATACGCAGTATTTT. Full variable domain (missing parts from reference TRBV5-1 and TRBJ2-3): KAGVTQTPRYLIKTRGQQVTLSCSPISGHRSVSWYQQTPGQGLQFLFEYFSETQRNKGNFPGRFSGRQFSNSRSEMNVSTLELGDSALYLCASSTRDREPTDTQYFGPGTRLTVL.

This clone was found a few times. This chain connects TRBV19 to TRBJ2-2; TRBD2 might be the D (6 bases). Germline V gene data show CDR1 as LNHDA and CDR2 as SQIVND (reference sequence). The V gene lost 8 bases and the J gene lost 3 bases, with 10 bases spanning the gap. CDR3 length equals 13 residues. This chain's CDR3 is CASGTRHTGELFF. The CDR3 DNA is TGTGCCAGTGGGACTCGACACACCGGGGAGCTGTTTTTT.